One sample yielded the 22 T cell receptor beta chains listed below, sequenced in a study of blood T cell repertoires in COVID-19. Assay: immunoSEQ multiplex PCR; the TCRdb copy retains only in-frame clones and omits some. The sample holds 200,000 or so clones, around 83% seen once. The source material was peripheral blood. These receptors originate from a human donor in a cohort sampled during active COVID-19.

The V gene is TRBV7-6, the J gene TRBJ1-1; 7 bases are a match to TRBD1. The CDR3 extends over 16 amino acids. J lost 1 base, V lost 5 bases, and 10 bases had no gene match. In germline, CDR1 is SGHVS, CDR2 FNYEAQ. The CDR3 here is CASSPEAGTENTEAFF. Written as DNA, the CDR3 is TGTGCCAGCAGCCCCGAGGCCGGGACAGAGAACACTGAAGCTTTCTTT.

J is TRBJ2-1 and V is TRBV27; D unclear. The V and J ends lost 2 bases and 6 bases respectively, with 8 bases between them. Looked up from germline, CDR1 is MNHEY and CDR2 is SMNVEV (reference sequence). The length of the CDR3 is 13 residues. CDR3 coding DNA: TGTGCCAGCAGTTTAAAGCTTACCAATGAGCAGTTCTTC. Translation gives CASSLKLTNEQFF.

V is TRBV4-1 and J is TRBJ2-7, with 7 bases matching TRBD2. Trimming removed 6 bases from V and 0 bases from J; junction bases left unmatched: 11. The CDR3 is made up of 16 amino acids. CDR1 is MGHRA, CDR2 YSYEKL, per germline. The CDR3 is CASSTLADMSSYEQYF. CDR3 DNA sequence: TGCGCCAGCAGTACCCTAGCGGACATGAGCTCCTACGAGCAGTACTTC.

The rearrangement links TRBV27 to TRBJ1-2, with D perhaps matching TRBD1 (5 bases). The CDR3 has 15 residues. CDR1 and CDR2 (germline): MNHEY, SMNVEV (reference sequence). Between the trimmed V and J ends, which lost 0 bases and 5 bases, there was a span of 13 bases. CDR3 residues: CASSLSAGYHYGYTF. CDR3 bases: TGTGCCAGCAGTTTATCGGCAGGGTACCATTATGGCTACACCTTC.

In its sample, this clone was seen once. CDR3 DNA sequence: TGTGCCAGCAGTTTTGCGACGGGGCAGCCCCAGCATTTT. It is translated as CASSFATGQPQHF. The chain has TRBV28 and TRBJ1-5; D is undetermined. This CDR3 has 13 residues. The V and J ends lost 3 bases and 7 bases respectively, with 10 bases between them. The germline V gene encodes CDR1 MDHEN and CDR2 SYDVKM.

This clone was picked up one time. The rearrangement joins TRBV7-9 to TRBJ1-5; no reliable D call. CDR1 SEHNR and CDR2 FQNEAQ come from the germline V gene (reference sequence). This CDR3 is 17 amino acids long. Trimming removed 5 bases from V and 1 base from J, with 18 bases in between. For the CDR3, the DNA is TGTGCCAGCAGCATAGGGTCGAGAGGCGTAAGCAATCAGCCCCAGCATTTT. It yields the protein CASSIGSRGVSNQPQHF.

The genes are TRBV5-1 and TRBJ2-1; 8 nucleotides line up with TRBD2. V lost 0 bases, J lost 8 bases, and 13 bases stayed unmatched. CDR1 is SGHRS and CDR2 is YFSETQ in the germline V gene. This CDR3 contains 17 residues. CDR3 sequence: CASSLGFLAGSTDEQFF. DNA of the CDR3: TGCGCCAGCAGCTTGGGGTTTTTAGCGGGGAGTACCGATGAGCAGTTCTTC.

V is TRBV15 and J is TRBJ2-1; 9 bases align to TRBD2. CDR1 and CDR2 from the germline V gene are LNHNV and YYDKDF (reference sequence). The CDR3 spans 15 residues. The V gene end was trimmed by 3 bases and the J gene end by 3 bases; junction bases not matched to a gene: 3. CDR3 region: CATSSGGRGYNEQFF. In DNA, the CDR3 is TGTGCCACCAGCAGCGGCGGGAGGGGCTACAATGAGCAGTTCTTC. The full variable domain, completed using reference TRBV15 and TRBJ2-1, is DAMVIQNPRYQVTQFGKPVTLSCSQTLNHNVMYWYQQKSSQAPKLLFHYYDKDFNNEADTPDNFQSRRPNTSFCFLDIRSPGLGDTAMYLCATSSGGRGYNEQFFGPGTRLTVL.

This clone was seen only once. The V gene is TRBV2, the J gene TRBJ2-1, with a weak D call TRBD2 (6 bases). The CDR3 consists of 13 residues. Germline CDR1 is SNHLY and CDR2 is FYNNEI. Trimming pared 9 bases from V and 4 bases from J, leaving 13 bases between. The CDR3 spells CASRGRYYNEQFF. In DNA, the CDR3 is TGTGCCAGTAGAGGGAGGTATTACAATGAGCAGTTCTTC.

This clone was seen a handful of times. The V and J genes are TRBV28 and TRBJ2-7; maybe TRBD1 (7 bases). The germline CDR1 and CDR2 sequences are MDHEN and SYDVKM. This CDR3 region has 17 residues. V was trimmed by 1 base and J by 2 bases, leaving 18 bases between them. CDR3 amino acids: CASSLSGGGTAAYEQYF. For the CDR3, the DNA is TGTGCCAGCAGTTTATCGGGTGGCGGGACAGCCGCCTACGAGCAGTACTTC.

Written as DNA, the CDR3 is TGTGCCAGCAGCAAGGCGGCAGGGGTTAATCAGCCCCAGCATTTT. Residues: CASSKAAGVNQPQHF. V is TRBV7-6 and J is TRBJ1-5; tentative D call: TRBD1 (6 bases). The CDR3 sequence is 15 residues long. Germline CDR1 reads SGHVS; CDR2 reads FNYEAQ. The V end lost 5 bases, the J end lost 4 bases, and 15 bases lay between the germline ends. Together with reference TRBV7-6 and TRBJ1-5, the CDR3 gives the full variable domain: GAGVSQSPRYKVTKRGQDVALRCDPISGHVSLYWYRQALGQGPEFLTYFNYEAQQDKSGLPNDRFSAERPEGSISTLTIQRTEQRDSAMYRCASSKAAGVNQPQHFGDGTRLSIL.

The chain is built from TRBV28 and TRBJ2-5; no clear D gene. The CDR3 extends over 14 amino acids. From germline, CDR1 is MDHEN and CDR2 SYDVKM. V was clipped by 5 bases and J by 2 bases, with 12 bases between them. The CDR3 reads CASSPPQLQETQYF. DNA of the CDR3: TGTGCCAGCAGTCCCCCACAGCTTCAAGAGACCCAGTACTTC.

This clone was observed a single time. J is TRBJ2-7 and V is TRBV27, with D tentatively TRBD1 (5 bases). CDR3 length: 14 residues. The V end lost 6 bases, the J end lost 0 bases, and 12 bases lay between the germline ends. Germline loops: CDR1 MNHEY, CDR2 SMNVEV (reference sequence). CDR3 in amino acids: CASSHKRGSYEQYF. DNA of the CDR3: TGTGCCAGCAGCCATAAAAGGGGCTCCTACGAGCAGTACTTC.

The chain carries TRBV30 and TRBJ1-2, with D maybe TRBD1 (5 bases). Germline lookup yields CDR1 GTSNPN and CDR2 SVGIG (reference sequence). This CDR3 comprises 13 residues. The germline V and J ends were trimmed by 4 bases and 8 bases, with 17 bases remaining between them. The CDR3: CAWMGGMVKGYTF. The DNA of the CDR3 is TGTGCCTGGATGGGGGGTATGGTTAAGGGCTACACCTTC.

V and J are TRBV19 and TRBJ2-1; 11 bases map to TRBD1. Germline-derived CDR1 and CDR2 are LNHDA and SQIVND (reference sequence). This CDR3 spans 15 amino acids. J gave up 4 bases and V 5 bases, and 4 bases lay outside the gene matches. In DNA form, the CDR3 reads TGTGCCAGTAGTGTAGGGACAGGGGGTTACAATGAGCAGTTCTTC. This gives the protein CASSVGTGGYNEQFF. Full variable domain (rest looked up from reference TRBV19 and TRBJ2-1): DGGITQSPKYLFRKEGQNVTLSCEQNLNHDAMYWYRQDPGQGLRLIYYSQIVNDFQKGDIAEGYSVSREKKESFPLTVTSAQKNPTAFYLCASSVGTGGYNEQFFGPGTRLTVL.

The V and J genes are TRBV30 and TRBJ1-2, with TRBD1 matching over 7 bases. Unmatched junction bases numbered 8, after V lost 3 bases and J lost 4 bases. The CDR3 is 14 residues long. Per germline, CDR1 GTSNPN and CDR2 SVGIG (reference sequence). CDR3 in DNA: TGTGCCTGGAGGATTACAGGGGACGCCTATGGCTACACCTTC. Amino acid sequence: CAWRITGDAYGYTF.

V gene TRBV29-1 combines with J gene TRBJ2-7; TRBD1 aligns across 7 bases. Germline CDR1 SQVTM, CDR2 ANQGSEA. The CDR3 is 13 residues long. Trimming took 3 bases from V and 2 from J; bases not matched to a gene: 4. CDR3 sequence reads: CSVDGQGAYEQYF. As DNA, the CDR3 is TGCAGCGTTGATGGTCAGGGGGCCTACGAGCAGTACTTC.

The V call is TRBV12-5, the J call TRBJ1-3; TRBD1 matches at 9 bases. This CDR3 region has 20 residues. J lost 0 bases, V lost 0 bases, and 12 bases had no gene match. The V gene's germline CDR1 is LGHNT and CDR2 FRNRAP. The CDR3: CASGLVLSGQGFNSGNTIYF. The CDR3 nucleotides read TGTGCTAGTGGTTTGGTACTATCAGGACAGGGGTTTAACTCTGGAAACACCATATATTTT.

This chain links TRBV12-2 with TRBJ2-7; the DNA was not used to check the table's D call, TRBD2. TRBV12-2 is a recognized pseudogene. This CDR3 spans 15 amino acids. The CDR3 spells CASRLPGVDSYEQYF. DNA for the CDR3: TGTGCAAGTCGCTTACCCGGGGTCGACTCCTACGAGCAGTACTTC.

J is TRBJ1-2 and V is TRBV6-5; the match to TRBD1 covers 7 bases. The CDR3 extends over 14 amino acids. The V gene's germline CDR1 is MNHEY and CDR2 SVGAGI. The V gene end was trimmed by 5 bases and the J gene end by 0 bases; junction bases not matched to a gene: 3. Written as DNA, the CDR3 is TGTGCCAGCAGTCGGACAGGTTCTAACTATGGCTACACCTTC. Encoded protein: CASSRTGSNYGYTF.

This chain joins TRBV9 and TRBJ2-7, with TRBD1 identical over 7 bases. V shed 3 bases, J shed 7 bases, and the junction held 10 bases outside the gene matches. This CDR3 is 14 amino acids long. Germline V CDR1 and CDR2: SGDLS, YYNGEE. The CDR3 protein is CASSDTGTDSEQYF. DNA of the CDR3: TGTGCCAGCAGCGACACCGGGACAGACAGTGAGCAGTACTTC.

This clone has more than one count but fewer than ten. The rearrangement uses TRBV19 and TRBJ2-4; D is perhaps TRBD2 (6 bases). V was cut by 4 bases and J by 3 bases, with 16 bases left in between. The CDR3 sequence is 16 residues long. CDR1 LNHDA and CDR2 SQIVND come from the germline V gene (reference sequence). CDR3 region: CASSTLTGVVKNIQYF. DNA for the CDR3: TGTGCCAGTAGTACCCTTACGGGAGTGGTCAAAAACATTCAGTACTTC.